What follows are 11 T cell receptor beta chains derived from one specimen sequenced in a study of blood T cell repertoires in COVID-19 (dated by TCRdb to 2018 to 2020). The library relied on the immunoSEQ multiplex PCR assay. Entries here come from immuneACCESS through TCRdb and include only in-frame sequences with V and J called. Some clones fail to appear in such tables; in the studies checked, an unresolved V gene covers under half of the shortfall, and the cause of the remainder is unknown. The sample table shows approximately 340,000 clones, and around 83% are seen once. The top ten hold under 3% of the sample. Sequenced: peripheral blood. These receptors were taken from a young man with active or convalescent COVID-19.

The chain employs TRBV29-1 and TRBJ1-2, with TRBD1 identical over 8 bases. V trimming: 4 bases; J trimming: 6 bases; junction bases outside the gene matches: 4. This CDR3 is built from 12 residues. The germline V gene has CDR1 SQVTM and CDR2 ANQGSEA. The CDR3 here is CSVADRENGYTF. The CDR3 nucleotides read TGCAGCGTTGCGGACAGGGAGAATGGCTACACCTTC. Combining the CDR3 with reference TRBV29-1 and TRBJ1-2 gives the whole variable domain SAVISQKPSRDICQRGTSLTIQCQVDSQVTMMFWYRQQPGQSLTLIATANQGSEATYESGFVIDKFPISRPNLTFSTLTVSNMSPEDSSIYLCSVADRENGYTFGSGTRLTVV.

This chain connects TRBV7-6 to TRBJ2-7, with 9 positions matching TRBD1. The CDR3 loop spans 16 amino acids. Germline trimming cut 4 bases from V and 5 bases from J; bases unmatched to any gene: 12. Germline V CDR1 and CDR2: SGHVS, FNYEAQ. The CDR3 DNA sequence: TGTGCCAGCAGCTCGGCATACCGGACAGGGGAAGACGAGCAGTACTTC. The encoded protein is CASSSAYRTGEDEQYF.

V gene TRBV4-1 combines with J gene TRBJ2-1; 12 bases are a match to TRBD2. The junction had 8 bases not matched to a gene; V was cut back by 1 base and J by 1 base. CDR1 and CDR2 (germline): MGHRA, YSYEKL. The CDR3 length is 19 residues. The CDR3 DNA follows: TGCGCCAGCAGCCAAGGGTGGCTAGCGGGAGGGGTTTCCTACAATGAGCAGTTCTTC. It translates to CASSQGWLAGGVSYNEQFF.

The chain links TRBV28 to TRBJ1-1; 11 bases are shared with TRBD1. This CDR3 has 17 amino acids. The junction had 11 bases not matched to a gene; V was cut back by 4 bases and J by 4 bases. Germline lookup yields CDR1 MDHEN and CDR2 SYDVKM. CDR3 coding DNA: TGTGCCAGCAGTTCATTACCGGGACAGGGGGGATTCACTGAAGCTTTCTTT. It is translated as CASSSLPGQGGFTEAFF.

The chain recombines TRBV6-2 or TRBV6-3 with TRBJ1-2; no reliable D call. V gave up 2 bases and J gave up 3 bases, with 10 bases separating them. In germline, CDR1 is MNHEY, CDR2 SVGEGT. CDR3 size: 14 residues. The CDR3: CASSYRTPDYGYTF. In DNA form, the CDR3 reads TGTGCCAGCAGTTACCGTACACCTGACTATGGCTACACCTTC.

The V gene is TRBV9, the J gene TRBJ2-7; 9 positions agree with TRBD1. CDR1 and CDR2 (germline): SGDLS, YYNGEE. CDR3 length: 13 amino acids. V was pared by 3 bases and J by 2 bases, with 0 bases of the junction left unmatched. CDR3 loop: CASSGTGAYEQYF. CDR3 in DNA: TGTGCCAGCAGCGGGACAGGGGCCTACGAGCAGTACTTC.

The chain employs TRBV11-2 and TRBJ2-7; TRBD1 matches 7 bases. The ends lost 5 bases at V and 6 bases at J; junction bases unmatched: 13. Germline V CDR1 and CDR2: SGHAT, FQNNGV. The CDR3 runs to 15 residues. CDR3 loop: CASSQLDRVIGEQYF. The CDR3 nucleotides are TGTGCCAGCAGCCAACTTGACAGGGTAATTGGCGAGCAGTACTTC.

The V call is TRBV7-9, the J call TRBJ2-7; 7 nucleotides match TRBD1. This CDR3 comprises 14 residues. CDR1 is SEHNR and CDR2 is FQNEAQ in the germline V gene (reference sequence). Trimming took 2 bases from V and 3 from J; bases not matched to a gene: 4. The CDR3 loop reads CASSLKGTDYEQYF. Here the CDR3 DNA reads TGTGCCAGCAGCTTAAAGGGGACAGACTACGAGCAGTACTTC.

This chain links TRBV30 with TRBJ1-6; 9 bases are a match to TRBD1. Germline CDR1 reads GTSNPN; CDR2 reads SVGIG (reference sequence). The CDR3 sequence is 13 residues long. Trimming cost V 5 bases and J 10 bases; bases outside gene matches: 6. CDR3 sequence: CAWGGDRVSPLHF. CDR3 bases: TGTGCCTGGGGGGGGGACAGGGTGTCACCCCTCCACTTT. Complete variable domain (other parts from reference TRBV30 and TRBJ1-6): SQTIHQWPATLVQPVGSPLSLECTVEGTSNPNLYWYRQAAGRGLQLLFYSVGIGQISSEVPQNLSASRPQDRQFILSSKKLLLSDSGFYLCAWGGDRVSPLHFGNGTRLTVT.

This clone was counted only a few times. V is TRBV9 and J is TRBJ1-6, with D perhaps matching TRBD1 (5 bases). Germline lookup yields CDR1 SGDLS and CDR2 YYNGEE. The CDR3 spans 15 residues. V was shortened by 2 bases and J by 0 bases, with 6 bases between the two germline ends. The CDR3 protein is CASSVDSSYNSPLHF. The CDR3 DNA reads TGTGCCAGCAGCGTTGACAGCTCCTATAATTCACCCCTCCACTTT.

The chain combines TRBV7-8 with TRBJ1-2; 9 bases align to TRBD1. The CDR3 sequence is 15 residues long. The ends lost 2 bases at V and 6 bases at J; junction bases unmatched: 7. Looked up from germline, CDR1 is SGHVS and CDR2 is FQNEAQ. The CDR3 nucleotides are TGTGCCAGCAGCTTAAGTAACAGGGGGCTCCATGGCTACACCTTC. This translates into CASSLSNRGLHGYTF.